This entry lists 29 T cell receptor beta chains sequenced from one sample in a study of blood T cell repertoires in COVID-19. Assay used: immunoSEQ multiplex PCR; TCRdb lists only in-frame clones, some missing. The data show roughly 40,000 clones, 81% seen once. The sequenced sample consisted of peripheral blood. These receptors were taken from a man at least 80 years old with active or convalescent COVID-19.

This clone was found a few times. The chain employs TRBV6-2 or TRBV6-3 and TRBJ1-1, with D maybe TRBD1 (6 bases). The CDR3 consists of 12 residues. Per the germline V gene, CDR1 is MNHEY and CDR2 is SVGEGT. V shed 5 bases and J shed 10 bases, with 14 bases lying between them. CDR3 bases: TGTGCCAGCAGTGCACAGGGTAGGGGAGCTTTCTTT. Amino acids: CASSAQGRGAFF.

The sample holds a few counts of this clone. The chain couples TRBV6-1 to TRBJ1-3; D may be TRBD1 (5 bases). Germline CDR1 reads MNHNS; CDR2 reads SASEGT. Trimming cost V 2 bases and J 4 bases, with 9 bases left between them. The CDR3 length is 14 residues. The CDR3 here is CASSEHGGGNTIYF. The CDR3 region has the DNA TGTGCCAGCAGTGAACACGGGGGAGGAAACACCATATATTTT.

The chain combines TRBV7-2 with TRBJ1-6, with D unclear. CDR1 is SGHTA and CDR2 is FQGNSA in the germline V gene. V was shortened by 4 bases and J by 10 bases, with 11 bases between the two germline ends. The CDR3 spans 13 residues. CDR3 coding DNA: TGTGCCAGCAGCTCGCACGAACTCTCACCCCTCCACTTT. Translated: CASSSHELSPLHF.

The V gene is TRBV29-1, the J gene TRBJ1-1; D perhaps matches TRBD1 (5 bases). Deletions cut 6 bases from V and 1 base from J, with 9 bases between. The CDR3 loop spans 12 amino acids. Germline V gene data show CDR1 as SQVTM and CDR2 as ANQGSEA. The DNA for the CDR3 is TGCAGCGTGCTCACAGGGAACACTGAAGCTTTCTTT. Its protein is CSVLTGNTEAFF.

By share of the sample, this clone is medium-sized (0.01 to 0.1%). The chain employs TRBV25-1 and TRBJ1-3; unclear D gene. Looked up from germline, CDR1 is MGHDK and CDR2 is SYGVNS. Deletions cut 7 bases from V and 8 bases from J, with 9 bases between. The length of the CDR3 is 11 residues. The CDR3 DNA reads TGTGCCAGCACTGCCGGGGACACCATATATTTT. As protein: CASTAGDTIYF.

The chain is built from TRBV19 and TRBJ1-2; 7 nucleotides align to TRBD1. From germline, CDR1 is LNHDA and CDR2 SQIVND (reference sequence). With V trimmed by 4 bases and J by 3 bases, 8 bases remained unmatched. This CDR3 spans 15 amino acids. The CDR3: CASSTGTESYYGYTF. Here the CDR3 DNA reads TGTGCCAGTAGTACCGGGACAGAGTCTTACTATGGCTACACCTTC.

J is TRBJ2-7 and V is TRBV19; TRBD1 aligns across 9 bases. Per the germline V gene, CDR1 is LNHDA and CDR2 is SQIVND (reference sequence). V shed 3 bases and J 2 bases; nucleotides not matched to a gene: 11. This CDR3 has 17 residues. CDR3 region: CASSMGPVGQGPYEQYF. CDR3 coding DNA: TGTGCCAGTAGTATGGGCCCGGTGGGACAGGGTCCCTACGAGCAGTACTTC.

The chain joins TRBV6-2 or TRBV6-3 to TRBJ2-2; the D gene is possibly TRBD2 (5 bases). The CDR3 runs to 14 residues. V was clipped by 2 bases and J by 2 bases, with 6 bases between them. Germline-derived CDR1 and CDR2 are MNHEY and SVGEGT. The CDR3 sequence: CASSYDYNTGELFF. CDR3 in DNA: TGTGCCAGCAGTTACGACTACAACACCGGGGAGCTGTTTTTT.

This sequence joins TRBV6-5 and TRBJ1-5; 9 bases are shared with TRBD1. The CDR3 runs 15 residues. Germline V gives CDR1 MNHEY, CDR2 SVGAGI. V trimming: 4 bases; J trimming: 3 bases; junction bases outside the gene matches: 4. For the CDR3, the DNA is TGTGCCAGCAGTTCAGGGACAGGGACCAATCAGCCCCAGCATTTT. Its protein product is CASSSGTGTNQPQHF.

The CDR3 reads CASSPRAGNTIYF. CDR3 nucleotides: TGTGCCAGCAGCCCCAGGGCTGGAAACACCATATATTTT. The chain carries TRBV12-3 or TRBV12-4 and TRBJ1-3, with D possibly matching TRBD1 (5 bases). The V and J ends lost 6 bases and 2 bases respectively, with 8 bases between them. The CDR3 consists of 13 residues.

The V call is TRBV6-2 or TRBV6-3, the J call TRBJ2-3, with 7 positions matching TRBD1. The CDR3 is made up of 15 amino acids. Losses at the gene ends were 3 bases for V and 0 bases for J; bases not matched to a gene: 3. From germline, CDR1 is MNHEY and CDR2 SVGEGT. CDR3 in DNA: TGTGCCAGCAGTTATACAGGGGCGAGCACAGATACGCAGTATTTT. As protein: CASSYTGASTDTQYF.

This rearrangement joins TRBV12-3 or TRBV12-4 to TRBJ1-6; perhaps TRBD1 as D (6 bases). The germline V and J ends were trimmed by 6 bases and 9 bases, with 12 bases remaining between them. The CDR3 is 13 amino acids. CDR3 DNA sequence: TGTGCCAGCAGATCTGCAGGGGCTTCACCCCTCCACTTT. It specifies CASRSAGASPLHF.

This chain joins TRBV7-3 and TRBJ2-3, with TRBD2 identical over 9 bases. V trimming: 3 bases; J trimming: 6 bases; junction bases outside the gene matches: 7. Germline V gene data show CDR1 as SGHTA and CDR2 as FQGTGA. This CDR3 is built from 15 residues. For the CDR3, the DNA is TGTGCCAGCAGCTTCAATAGCGGGAGATCGGATACGCAGTATTTT. Protein sequence: CASSFNSGRSDTQYF.

The CDR3 sequence is CASSLKNIQYF. As DNA, the CDR3 is TGTGCCAGCAGTCTCAAAAACATTCAGTACTTC. The gene calls are TRBV12-3 or TRBV12-4 and TRBJ2-4; D unresolved. Deletions cut 5 bases from V and 3 bases from J, with 2 bases between. The CDR3 totals 11 residues.

J is TRBJ2-3 and V is TRBV9, with D hard to call. Looked up from germline, CDR1 is SGDLS and CDR2 is YYNGEE. This CDR3 is 12 amino acids long. Trimming shortened V by 1 base and J by 6 bases, and 6 bases separated the two germline ends. The CDR3 spells CASSVQMDTQYF. CDR3 coding DNA: TGTGCCAGCAGCGTACAAATGGATACGCAGTATTTT.

This clone was seen a few times. The rearrangement links TRBV2 to TRBJ1-5; D is unclear. CDR3 length: 14 residues. Trimming took 1 base from V and 4 from J, leaving 8 bases between them. Looked up from germline, CDR1 is SNHLY and CDR2 is FYNNEI. The CDR3 coding sequence is TGTGCCAGCAGTGAAGTCCAGGTAAATCAGCCCCAGCATTTT. Protein: CASSEVQVNQPQHF.

The chain has TRBV11-3 and TRBJ2-3; D call uncertain. The V gene's germline CDR1 is SGHNT and CDR2 YENEEA. Trimming left V 1 base short and J 0 bases short, with 11 bases between. This CDR3 comprises 16 residues. The CDR3 protein is CASSLARWSSTDTQYF. The CDR3 DNA reads TGTGCCAGCAGCTTAGCGAGGTGGTCCAGCACAGATACGCAGTATTTT. Combining the CDR3 with reference TRBV11-3 and TRBJ2-3 gives the whole variable domain EAGVVQSPRYKIIEKKQPVAFWCNPISGHNTLYWYLQNLGQGPELLIRYENEEAVDDSQLPKDRFSAERLKGVDSTLKIQPAELGDSAVYLCASSLARWSSTDTQYFGPGTRLTVL.

The V gene is TRBV5-6, the J gene TRBJ1-4, with D perhaps TRBD1 (6 bases). The CDR3 is made up of 15 amino acids. From germline, CDR1 is SGHDT and CDR2 YYEEEE. V was clipped by 0 bases and J by 0 bases, with 6 bases between them. The CDR3 here is CASSLAGATNEKLFF. In nucleotides, the CDR3 is TGTGCCAGCAGCTTGGCAGGGGCAACTAATGAAAAACTGTTTTTT. The complete variable domain, with remaining parts taken from reference TRBV5-6 and TRBJ1-4, reads DAGVTQSPTHLIKTRGQQVTLRCSPKSGHDTVSWYQQALGQGPQFIFQYYEEEERQRGNFPDRFSGHQFPNYSSELNVNALLLGDSALYLCASSLAGATNEKLFFGSGTQLSVL.

The CDR3 DNA is TGTGCCAGCAGCTTGGTCCAGACTACCGGGGAGCTGTTTTTT. Translation: CASSLVQTTGELFF. This chain uses TRBV7-3 with TRBJ2-2; D is uncertain. CDR1 is SGHTA and CDR2 is FQGTGA in the germline V gene. CDR3 length: 14 amino acids. The V end lost 3 bases, the J end lost 5 bases, and 10 bases lay between the germline ends.

The rearrangement uses TRBV6-5 and TRBJ1-1; D possibly corresponds to TRBD1 (5 bases). Trimming took off 11 bases at V and 1 base at J, with 17 bases between the two ends. In germline, CDR1 is MNHEY, CDR2 SVGAGI. This CDR3 region has 14 residues. The CDR3 region is CAAAGGGRNTEAFF. CDR3 in DNA: TGTGCCGCAGCGGGCGGGGGAAGGAACACTGAAGCTTTCTTT.

The table lists this clone with a count of one. The gene calls are TRBV3-1 (or the pseudogene TRBV3-2) and TRBJ2-5; D perhaps matches TRBD2 (5 bases). CDR1 LGHDT and CDR2 YNNKEL come from the germline V gene (reference sequence). The CDR3 spans 15 residues. Trimming took off 2 bases at V and 5 bases at J, with 15 bases between the two ends. In nucleotides, the CDR3 is TGTGCCAGCAGCCAATACTCGACTATCCGGGAGACCCAGTACTTC. This encodes CASSQYSTIRETQYF.

The chain couples TRBV14 to TRBJ1-3, with TRBD1 matching over 8 bases. With V trimmed by 8 bases and J by 8 bases, 17 bases remained unmatched. The CDR3 length is 16 residues. In germline, CDR1 is SGHDN, CDR2 FVKESK. Here the CDR3 DNA reads TGTGCCAGCGCGCAAGTCGGACAGGGTCATAGAGACACCATATATTTT. Its translation: CASAQVGQGHRDTIYF.

The genes are TRBV19 and TRBJ1-1, with unresolved D. The germline gives CDR1 LNHDA, CDR2 SQIVND (reference sequence). The CDR3 has 12 amino acids. Trimming stripped 3 bases from V and 7 bases from J, with 9 bases between. CDR3 amino acids: CASSMSGIEAFF. The DNA for the CDR3 is TGTGCCAGTAGTATGTCCGGGATTGAAGCTTTCTTT.

The CDR3 nucleotides read TGTGCCAGTAGTACATCACTCCGGGACACTAGCTATGGCTACACCTTC. Amino acid sequence: CASSTSLRDTSYGYTF. The V and J genes are TRBV19 and TRBJ1-2; a weak D match, TRBD1 (6 bases). The CDR3 sequence is 16 residues long. Germline V gene data show CDR1 as LNHDA and CDR2 as SQIVND (reference sequence). Trimming took off 4 bases at V and 4 bases at J, with 19 bases between the two ends. Variable domain in full (rest from reference TRBV19 and TRBJ1-2): DGGITQSPKYLFRKEGQNVTLSCEQNLNHDAMYWYRQDPGQGLRLIYYSQIVNDFQKGDIAEGYSVSREKKESFPLTVTSAQKNPTAFYLCASSTSLRDTSYGYTFGSGTRLTVV.

This chain uses TRBV19 with TRBJ2-1, with 10 bases identical to TRBD2. With V trimmed by 7 bases and J by 10 bases, 10 bases remained unmatched. Per the germline V gene, CDR1 is LNHDA and CDR2 is SQIVND (reference sequence). CDR3 length equals 14 residues. CDR3 amino acids: CASKEAGGGEEQFF. DNA for the CDR3: TGTGCCAGTAAAGAAGCGGGAGGGGGGGAAGAGCAGTTCTTC.

The chain employs TRBV7-3 and TRBJ2-3; D ambiguous. The CDR3 has 14 amino acids. V gave up 4 bases and J gave up 1 base, with 9 bases separating them. Germline CDR1 and CDR2: SGHTA and FQGTGA. The CDR3 DNA reads as TGTGCCAGCAGCTCAGATCCCCGCACAGATACGCAGTATTTT. It translates to CASSSDPRTDTQYF.

The chain carries TRBV9 and TRBJ2-6; 11 nucleotides agree with TRBD2. The germline V gene has CDR1 SGDLS and CDR2 YYNGEE. The CDR3 runs 17 residues. Trimming cost V 2 bases and J 3 bases; bases outside gene matches: 4. CDR3 bases: TGTGCCAGCAGCGTTAGCGGGGGGGCCTTTGGGGCCAACGTCCTGACTTTC. Residues: CASSVSGGAFGANVLTF.

J is TRBJ2-3 and V is TRBV11-2; D possibly corresponds to TRBD1 (5 bases). CDR1 is SGHAT and CDR2 is FQNNGV in the germline V gene. Trimming removed 8 bases from V and 3 bases from J, with 15 bases in between. CDR3 size: 14 residues. The CDR3 here is CASSENRGTDTQYF. The CDR3, as DNA: TGTGCCAGCTCAGAGAATAGGGGAACAGATACGCAGTATTTT.

V and J are TRBV5-1 and TRBJ2-7; 9 bases are a match to TRBD2. CDR1 is SGHRS, CDR2 YFSETQ, per germline. V shed 9 bases and J 3 bases; nucleotides not matched to a gene: 10. The CDR3 is 14 amino acids. The CDR3 loop reads CANSQTSGVYEQYF. CDR3 coding DNA: TGCGCCAACTCACAGACTAGCGGAGTCTACGAGCAGTACTTC.